A selection of T cell receptor beta chains follows, all from one sample in a study of blood T cell repertoires in COVID-19. Method: immunoSEQ multiplex PCR; TCRdb's copy keeps in-frame clones and lacks some. The sample contains approximately 150,000 clones, around 80% of which appear only once. Material: peripheral blood. Source of these receptors: a man in his 60s with acute or convalescent COVID-19. Both conserved end residues are part of each CDR3. Each record gives: V gene, J gene, clone size, D gene, CDR3 protein, CDR3 DNA. The D gene is left open where the match is weak. Clone size is given for some rows only: seen once, a few or many times, or a class if the clone is expanded.

v_gene: TRBV18
j_gene: TRBJ2-7
abundance: .
d_gene: TRBD2
CDR3aa: CASSAGTSGSYEQYF
CDR3nt: TGTGCCAGCTCAGCCGGGACTAGCGGTTCCTACGAGCAGTACTTC

v_gene: TRBV28
j_gene: TRBJ2-7
abundance: .
d_gene: TRBD2
CDR3aa: CASSPLGGGYEQYF
CDR3nt: TGTGCCAGCAGCCCCTTGGGCGGGGGCTACGAGCAGTACTTC

v_gene: TRBV24-1
j_gene: TRBJ2-7
abundance: .
d_gene: .
CDR3aa: CATSDHYEQYF
CDR3nt: TGTGCCACCAGTGATCACTACGAGCAGTACTTC

v_gene: TRBV6-5
j_gene: TRBJ1-1
abundance: .
d_gene: .
CDR3aa: CASRSVRGLNTEAFF
CDR3nt: TGTGCCAGTCGGTCTGTGCGGGGCCTGAACACTGAAGCTTTCTTT

v_gene: TRBV27
j_gene: TRBJ2-2
abundance: .
d_gene: TRBD1
CDR3aa: CASSLTGFGPGELFF
CDR3nt: TGTGCCAGCAGCCTGACAGGGTTTGGGCCCGGGGAGCTGTTTTTT

v_gene: TRBV7-6
j_gene: TRBJ1-1
abundance: .
d_gene: TRBD1
CDR3aa: CASSFRQGTEAFF
CDR3nt: TGTGCCAGCAGTTTTAGACAGGGGACTGAAGCTTTCTTT

v_gene: TRBV4-2
j_gene: TRBJ2-7
abundance: .
d_gene: .
CDR3aa: CASSQDVTQSLYEQYF
CDR3nt: TGTGCCAGCAGCCAAGATGTGACTCAAAGCCTCTACGAGCAGTACTTC

v_gene: TRBV29-1
j_gene: TRBJ2-1
abundance: .
d_gene: TRBD2
CDR3aa: CSVEGRLAEYNEQFF
CDR3nt: TGCAGCGTTGAAGGACGGCTAGCGGAATACAATGAGCAGTTCTTC

v_gene: TRBV11-3
j_gene: TRBJ2-7
abundance: .
d_gene: .
CDR3aa: CASSFGEYEQYF
CDR3nt: TGTGCCAGCAGCTTCGGGGAGTACGAGCAGTACTTC

v_gene: TRBV30
j_gene: TRBJ2-1
abundance: few
d_gene: TRBD2
CDR3aa: CAWSLLAGGDEQFF
CDR3nt: TGTGCCTGGAGCCTCCTAGCGGGAGGGGATGAGCAGTTCTTC

v_gene: TRBV2
j_gene: TRBJ2-3
abundance: .
d_gene: .
CDR3aa: CASSTDPVRETDTQYF
CDR3nt: TGTGCCAGCAGTACGGACCCGGTTAGGGAGACAGATACGCAGTATTTT

v_gene: TRBV19
j_gene: TRBJ1-5
abundance: .
d_gene: .
CDR3aa: CASSRPVDSGGGQPQHF
CDR3nt: TGTGCCAGTAGTAGGCCGGTGGACAGTGGGGGGGGGCAGCCCCAGCATTTT

v_gene: TRBV7-8
j_gene: TRBJ1-5
abundance: .
d_gene: .
CDR3aa: CASSLANQAQHF
CDR3nt: TGTGCCAGCAGCTTAGCGAATCAGGCCCAGCATTTT

v_gene: TRBV29-1
j_gene: TRBJ2-7
abundance: .
d_gene: .
CDR3aa: CSVGSGGNSYEQYF
CDR3nt: TGCAGCGTTGGTAGCGGAGGGAACTCCTACGAGCAGTACTTC

v_gene: TRBV6-5
j_gene: TRBJ2-1
abundance: .
d_gene: .
CDR3aa: CASSYSPLGNEQFF
CDR3nt: TGTGCCAGCAGTTACAGCCCCCTCGGCAATGAGCAGTTCTTC

v_gene: TRBV12-5
j_gene: TRBJ2-3
abundance: .
d_gene: TRBD2
CDR3aa: CASGIGLAGGHTQYF
CDR3nt: TGTGCTAGTGGCATTGGACTAGCGGGGGGGCATACGCAGTATTTT

v_gene: TRBV4-1
j_gene: TRBJ2-1
abundance: many
d_gene: TRBD2
CDR3aa: CASSPSGGPYNEQFF
CDR3nt: TGCGCCAGCAGCCCAAGCGGGGGACCGTACAATGAGCAGTTCTTC

v_gene: TRBV19
j_gene: TRBJ1-4
abundance: once
d_gene: .
CDR3aa: CASSRLSFEKLFF
CDR3nt: TGTGCCAGTAGTCGACTGAGCTTTGAAAAACTGTTTTTT

v_gene: TRBV27
j_gene: TRBJ2-2
abundance: .
d_gene: .
CDR3aa: CASSFVMISGTGELFF
CDR3nt: TGTGCCAGCAGTTTTGTCATGATCAGCGGCACCGGGGAGCTGTTTTTT

v_gene: TRBV5-1
j_gene: TRBJ2-1
abundance: .
d_gene: .
CDR3aa: CASSTQGYNEQFF
CDR3nt: TGCGCCAGCAGCACACAGGGTTACAATGAGCAGTTCTTC

v_gene: TRBV29-1
j_gene: TRBJ1-2
abundance: .
d_gene: .
CDR3aa: CSLLMGDYGYTF
CDR3nt: TGCAGCCTTCTGATGGGAGACTATGGCTACACCTTC

v_gene: TRBV11-2
j_gene: TRBJ2-7
abundance: .
d_gene: .
CDR3aa: CASSFDWYYEQYF
CDR3nt: TGTGCCAGCAGCTTTGACTGGTACTACGAGCAGTACTTC

v_gene: TRBV5-1
j_gene: TRBJ2-7
abundance: .
d_gene: TRBD1
CDR3aa: CASSPDRGPYEQYF
CDR3nt: TGCGCCAGCAGCCCGGACAGGGGACCCTACGAGCAGTACTTC

v_gene: TRBV5-1
j_gene: TRBJ2-3
abundance: .
d_gene: TRBD2
CDR3aa: CASRRTSVGGGTQYF
CDR3nt: TGCGCCAGCAGAAGGACTAGCGTGGGGGGCGGTACGCAGTATTTT

v_gene: TRBV5-1
j_gene: TRBJ2-3
abundance: .
d_gene: TRBD2
CDR3aa: CASAPRTSGRVADTQYF
CDR3nt: TGCGCCAGCGCCCCCCGGACTAGCGGGAGGGTGGCAGATACGCAGTATTTT